These 29 T cell receptor beta chains were all obtained from the same sample, sequenced in a study of cytomegalovirus exposure and HLA in healthy donors. The PCR employed 60 Vbeta primers together with 13 Jbeta primers. The table came from immunoSEQ multiplex PCR; TCRdb's copy has only in-frame clones and leaves some out. Here the sample spans 250,000 to 350,000 clones, around nine tenths being singletons. Sequencing used PBMCs. Source of these receptors: a woman aged 18-30 years in good health and CMV-seronegative.

This chain uses TRBV7-9 with TRBJ1-2, with 7 bases fitting TRBD1. Germline V gives CDR1 SEHNR, CDR2 FQNEAQ (reference sequence). With V trimmed by 5 bases and J by 6 bases, 9 bases remained unmatched. The CDR3 runs to 14 residues. The CDR3 DNA follows: TGTGCCAGCAGCCGACCCGACAGGGATCATGGCTACACCTTC. Residues: CASSRPDRDHGYTF.

The chain employs TRBV6-5 and TRBJ1-1; TRBD1 matches 9 bases. The trim removed 8 bases at V and 4 bases at J, leaving 11 bases unmatched. The CDR3 is made up of 15 amino acids. CDR1 is MNHEY, CDR2 SVGAGI, per germline. The CDR3 nucleotides are TGTGCCAGCGCCGATGACAGGGGGGGGAGCACTGAAGCTTTCTTT. This codes for CASADDRGGSTEAFF.

The CDR3 coding sequence is TGTGCCACCTTCACTAGCGCTCCTTACAATGAGCAGTTCTTC. The encoded protein is CATFTSAPYNEQFF. This sequence joins TRBV5-4 and TRBJ2-1, with 7 bases identical to TRBD2. CDR3 length: 14 residues. Trimming took 9 bases from V and 4 from J; bases not matched to a gene: 10. Looked up from germline, CDR1 is SGHNT and CDR2 is YYREEE (reference sequence).

This clone was observed once. Distinct nucleotide sequences in the sample also encode this CDR3. The V call is TRBV5-4, the J call TRBJ1-2; D gene uncertain. V lost 0 bases, J lost 3 bases, and 6 bases lay in between. The germline V gene has CDR1 SGHNT and CDR2 YYREEE (reference sequence). The CDR3 loop spans 13 amino acids. Written as DNA, the CDR3 is TGTGCCAGCAGCTTGGACAGAGACTATGGCTACACCTTC. Encoded protein: CASSLDRDYGYTF.

This rearrangement joins TRBV6-6 to TRBJ2-7; D is unclear. There are 11 residues in the CDR3. Germline CDR1 reads MNHNY; CDR2 reads SVGAGI (reference sequence). V lost 8 bases, J lost 5 bases, and 10 bases lay in between. The CDR3 nucleotides are TGTGCCAGCGCCAACTACGACGAGCAGTACTTC. Its translation is CASANYDEQYF.

DNA of the CDR3: TGTGCCAGCAGTCTAGGACAGGCTGGAGAAAAACTGTTTTTT. Encoded protein: CASSLGQAGEKLFF. The chain recombines TRBV7-6 with TRBJ1-4; 7 bases are a match to TRBD1. The length of the CDR3 is 14 residues. J gave up 8 bases and V 6 bases, and 9 bases lay outside the gene matches. In germline, CDR1 is SGHVS, CDR2 FNYEAQ. Full variable domain (remainder filled in from reference TRBV7-6 and TRBJ1-4): GAGVSQSPRYKVTKRGQDVALRCDPISGHVSLYWYRQALGQGPEFLTYFNYEAQQDKSGLPNDRFSAERPEGSISTLTIQRTEQRDSAMYRCASSLGQAGEKLFFGSGTQLSVL.

This chain uses TRBV6-1 with TRBJ1-2, with 8 bases matching TRBD1. The germline gives CDR1 MNHNS, CDR2 SASEGT. After removal of 8 bases from V and 9 bases from J, the junction contained 11 bases not matched to a gene. CDR3 size: 13 residues. The CDR3 sequence is CASGSGGRISYTF. The CDR3 DNA sequence: TGTGCCAGCGGGTCAGGGGGCCGTATTAGCTACACCTTC.

The chain couples TRBV27 to TRBJ1-1; 8 positions agree with TRBD1. CDR3 length: 15 amino acids. After removal of 3 bases from V and 3 bases from J, the junction contained 6 bases not matched to a gene. Germline V gene sequence: CDR1 MNHEY, CDR2 SMNVEV (reference sequence). The CDR3 protein is CASSFWQGAHTEAFF. Written as DNA, the CDR3 is TGTGCCAGCAGTTTTTGGCAGGGGGCTCACACTGAAGCTTTCTTT.

V usage is TRBV19 and J usage is TRBJ1-5, with 10 bases that match TRBD1. J lost 8 bases, V lost 1 base, and 5 bases had no gene match. The CDR3 is 15 amino acids. The germline CDR1 and CDR2 sequences are LNHDA and SQIVND (reference sequence). The CDR3 coding sequence is TGTGCCAGTAGTATAGCCTCGACAGGGGGCGAGCCCCAGCATTTT. This encodes CASSIASTGGEPQHF.

The chain has TRBV7-3 and TRBJ2-3, with a weak D call TRBD1 (6 bases). The CDR3 contains 15 residues. CDR1 is SGHTA, CDR2 FQGTGA, per germline. V was clipped by 4 bases and J by 1 base, with 12 bases between them. CDR3 amino acids: CASSSQGSGTDTQYF. As DNA, the CDR3 is TGTGCCAGCAGCTCGCAGGGGTCTGGCACAGATACGCAGTATTTT.

The J gene is TRBJ1-2, the V gene TRBV5-1, with D perhaps matching TRBD1 (5 bases). The germline V and J ends were trimmed by 4 bases and 0 bases, with 16 bases remaining between them. Germline values: CDR1 SGHRS, CDR2 YFSETQ. This CDR3 spans 16 amino acids. CDR3 in DNA: TGCGCCAGCAGCCCCGGAGGGGTGGAAACTAACTATGGCTACACCTTC. Residues: CASSPGGVETNYGYTF.

The V gene is TRBV18, the J gene TRBJ1-1; TRBD1 agrees at 8 bases. The CDR3 spans 18 residues. Germline trimming cut 3 bases from V and 5 bases from J; bases unmatched to any gene: 17. CDR1 KGHSH and CDR2 LQKENI come from the germline V gene. The CDR3 loop is CASSPTGQGGLGRTEAFF. CDR3 nucleotides: TGTGCCAGCTCACCGACCGGACAGGGTGGTTTGGGAAGAACTGAAGCTTTCTTT.

DNA for the CDR3: TGCGCCAGCAGCCCGCAGGGCTTTGTGAACACTGAAGCTTTCTTT. It is translated as CASSPQGFVNTEAFF. V and J are TRBV5-1 and TRBJ1-1; a possible D gene is TRBD1 (5 bases). The germline CDR1 and CDR2 sequences are SGHRS and YFSETQ. The CDR3 spans 15 residues. Trimming cost V 4 bases and J 0 bases, with 13 bases left between them.

This clone appeared a single time. The chain joins TRBV18 to TRBJ2-7; 7 bases fit TRBD1. The CDR3 has 16 amino acids. V was pared by 4 bases and J by 0 bases, with 9 bases of the junction left unmatched. The germline V gene encodes CDR1 KGHSH and CDR2 LQKENI. In DNA form, the CDR3 reads TGTGCCAGCTCACTACGGGGACAGTCTGGCTCCTACGAGCAGTACTTC. It is translated as CASSLRGQSGSYEQYF.

The chain couples TRBV7-8 to TRBJ2-5; D is perhaps TRBD2 (6 bases). The length of the CDR3 is 17 residues. V gave up 5 bases and J gave up 7 bases, with 26 bases separating them. CDR1 is SGHVS and CDR2 is FQNEAQ in the germline V gene. The CDR3 reads CASSPSLVRGKGRTQYF. The CDR3 coding sequence is TGTGCCAGCAGCCCTAGCCTTGTCCGGGGGAAAGGGCGGACCCAGTACTTC.

This clone turned up a few times. This chain links TRBV11-2 with TRBJ1-4; no clear D gene. CDR1 and CDR2 (germline): SGHAT, FQNNGV. The V end lost 0 bases, the J end lost 8 bases, and 13 bases lay between the germline ends. This CDR3 spans 15 amino acids. CDR3 region: CASSLDGRVEEKLFF. Here the CDR3 DNA reads TGTGCCAGCAGCTTAGATGGGAGGGTCGAAGAAAAACTGTTTTTT.

The V gene is TRBV21-1, the J gene TRBJ2-2; TRBD2 reflects the table's D call only, with no check against the DNA. TRBV21-1 is an annotated pseudogene. The CDR3 loop spans 17 amino acids. CDR3 protein: CASSKATSGGGAGELFF. The CDR3 DNA reads TGTGCCAGCAGCAAAGCGACTAGCGGGGGTGGAGCCGGGGAGCTGTTTTTT.

About this clone itself: At one end the junction does not follow the germline gene, possibly because of a read error. This same CDR3 is encoded by further DNA sequences in the sample. The V gene is TRBV23-1, the J gene TRBJ1-6; the match to TRBD1 covers 10 bases. TRBV23-1 is an ORF for which the function is uncertain. This CDR3 spans 17 amino acids. The CDR3 DNA follows: TGCGCCAGCAGTCAAAGGGACAGGGGTGAGGATAATTCCCCCCTCCACTTT. Translation gives CASSQRDRGEDNSPLHF.

This clone was seen only a few times. Other DNA variants within this sample encode the same CDR3. The V call is TRBV20-1, the J call TRBJ1-1; D may be TRBD1 (6 bases). Germline V gene lookup returns CDR1 DFQATT and CDR2 SNEGSKA (reference sequence). CDR3 length equals 11 residues. V lost 6 bases and J 2 bases, leaving 7 bases between the germline ends. The CDR3 reads CSADRNTEAFF. CDR3 sequence (DNA): TGCAGTGCGGACAGAAACACTGAAGCTTTCTTT.

The J gene is TRBJ1-2, the V gene TRBV6-1; 7 positions match TRBD1. This CDR3 region has 16 residues. The J segment lost 5 bases and the V segment lost 2 bases, leaving 11 bases of the junction unmatched. Germline loops: CDR1 MNHNS, CDR2 SASEGT. The CDR3 nucleotides read TGTGCCAGCAGTGAACAACAAGGGGGCGAGTTTTATGGCTACACCTTC. Its translation is CASSEQQGGEFYGYTF.

V gene TRBV25-1 combines with J gene TRBJ1-2; D remains ambiguous. Germline CDR1 MGHDK, CDR2 SYGVNS. The V and J ends lost 2 bases and 8 bases respectively, with 12 bases between them. CDR3 size: 13 residues. CDR3 amino acids: CASSEGGLRGYTF. Here the CDR3 DNA reads TGTGCCAGCAGTGAAGGAGGTCTAAGGGGCTACACCTTC.

The chain combines TRBV18 with TRBJ1-1; 7 nucleotides agree with TRBD1. The CDR3 covers 14 residues. Germline CDR1 and CDR2: KGHSH and LQKENI. Germline trimming cut 3 bases from V and 7 bases from J; bases unmatched to any gene: 8. This CDR3 is CASSPQSRDSEAFF. CDR3 bases: TGTGCCAGCTCACCCCAGTCGCGGGACAGTGAAGCTTTCTTT.

The chain recombines TRBV29-1 with TRBJ1-2, with D maybe TRBD1 (5 bases). From germline, CDR1 is SQVTM and CDR2 ANQGSEA. Trimming removed 3 bases from V and 7 bases from J, with 9 bases in between. This CDR3 region has 11 residues. CDR3 in amino acids: CSVEAGFGYTF. The DNA of the CDR3 is TGCAGCGTTGAGGCAGGGTTTGGCTACACCTTC. Complete variable domain (other parts from reference TRBV29-1 and TRBJ1-2): SAVISQKPSRDICQRGTSLTIQCQVDSQVTMMFWYRQQPGQSLTLIATANQGSEATYESGFVIDKFPISRPNLTFSTLTVSNMSPEDSSIYLCSVEAGFGYTFGSGTRLTVV.

The chain uses TRBV5-1 and TRBJ1-5; the D gene is possibly TRBD1 (5 bases). This CDR3 comprises 13 residues. V gave up 4 bases and J gave up 5 bases, with 10 bases separating them. The V gene's germline CDR1 is SGHRS and CDR2 YFSETQ. This chain's CDR3 is CASSITGDQPQHF. CDR3 DNA: TGCGCCAGCAGCATCACGGGGGATCAGCCCCAGCATTTT.

The rearrangement links TRBV27 to TRBJ2-2; TRBD1 aligns across 7 bases. Trimming took 7 bases from V and 3 from J; bases not matched to a gene: 8. The germline V gene has CDR1 MNHEY and CDR2 SMNVEV (reference sequence). This CDR3 is 15 amino acids long. For the CDR3, the DNA is TGTGCCAGCACTCTAGGGGACAGACACACCGGGGAGCTGTTTTTT. This sequence encodes CASTLGDRHTGELFF.

The chain uses TRBV9 and TRBJ1-1, with D possibly being TRBD1 (5 bases). The V end lost 0 bases, the J end lost 3 bases, and 15 bases lay between the germline ends. This CDR3 contains 16 residues. Germline V lookup: CDR1 SGDLS, CDR2 YYNGEE. Written as DNA, the CDR3 is TGTGCCAGCAGCGTAGGGGGCGGGACTTGGGACACTGAAGCTTTCTTT. It encodes CASSVGGGTWDTEAFF.

V and J are TRBV29-1 and TRBJ2-2; TRBD1 aligns across 7 bases. Trimming removed 2 bases from V and 6 bases from J; junction bases left unmatched: 6. This CDR3 comprises 14 residues. Germline CDR1 is SQVTM and CDR2 is ANQGSEA. The chain's CDR3 is CSVESTGVAGELFF. The DNA for the CDR3 is TGCAGCGTTGAAAGTACAGGGGTGGCCGGGGAGCTGTTTTTT.

This chain links TRBV7-3 with TRBJ2-2; D remains unclear. The CDR3 totals 16 residues. V lost 7 bases and J lost 1, with 16 bases in between. Germline CDR1 is SGHTA and CDR2 is FQGTGA. The CDR3 region is CASTSASNRNTGELFF. The CDR3 DNA reads as TGTGCCAGCACCTCCGCATCAAACAGGAACACCGGGGAGCTGTTTTTT.

The chain is built from TRBV29-1 and TRBJ1-1, with D unclear. Trimming took off 4 bases at V and 8 bases at J, with 11 bases between the two ends. The CDR3 contains 11 residues. Germline-derived CDR1 and CDR2 are SQVTM and ANQGSEA. The CDR3 here is CSVARANEAFF. Here the CDR3 DNA reads TGCAGCGTTGCGAGGGCAAACGAAGCTTTCTTT.